This record concerns one TCR beta chain sequence. The data stem from a study of CD4 and CD8 cells across lung adenocarcinoma regions. The patients had localized lung adenocarcinoma, a non-small cell subtype. In TCRdb, the PCR reads were re-called with MiXCR into one record per CDR3 protein. The sample includes over 20,000 distinct CDR3 sequences, roughly half of them seen just once. The CDR3 runs 15 residues. The V and J ends lost 4 bases and 5 bases respectively, with 17 bases between them. CDR1 is MNHNS, CDR2 SASEGT, per germline. What was sequenced was CD8+ T cells from the center of a lung tumor. This sequence joins TRBV6-1 and TRBJ2-5, with D possibly being TRBD1 or TRBD2 (5 bases each). This TCR derives from a female donor with lung adenocarcinoma. The CD4 and CD8 labels of this study may be unreliable. The CDR3 protein is CASSGAHRGCETQYF. CDR3 bases: TGTGCCAGCAGTGGAGCACACCGGGGCTGCGAGACCCAGTACTTC.